The next 10 T cell receptor beta chains were all read from a single sample in a study of T cell responses to AZD1222 COVID-19 vaccine. Method: immunoSEQ multiplex PCR; TCRdb's copy keeps in-frame clones and lacks some. The sample shows 100,000 or so clones, 87% of them seen only once. Sequences were derived from peripheral blood, sampled on day 0 of AZD1222 vaccination. The receptors here all came from an adult in good health.

V usage is TRBV7-9 and J usage is TRBJ1-3; D is possibly TRBD1 (5 bases). V lost 5 bases and J 2 bases, leaving 10 bases between the germline ends. The CDR3 runs 14 residues. Germline lookup yields CDR1 SEHNR and CDR2 FQNEAQ (reference sequence). The chain's CDR3 is CASSPRRAGNTIYF. The CDR3 DNA reads as TGTGCCAGCAGCCCCCGCAGGGCTGGAAACACCATATATTTT.

The chain recombines TRBV5-1 with TRBJ2-5; D is uncertain. V lost 4 bases and J lost 5, with 6 bases in between. This CDR3 region has 11 residues. Germline V gives CDR1 SGHRS, CDR2 YFSETQ. CDR3 DNA sequence: TGCGCCAGCAGCGCGCGCGAGACCCAGTACTTC. This gives the protein CASSARETQYF. Supplemented by reference TRBV5-1 and TRBJ2-5, the full variable domain reads KAGVTQTPRYLIKTRGQQVTLSCSPISGHRSVSWYQQTPGQGLQFLFEYFSETQRNKGNFPGRFSGRQFSNSRSEMNVSTLELGDSALYLCASSARETQYFGPGTRLLVL.

V gene TRBV29-1 combines with J gene TRBJ1-1; D is unclear. The CDR3 covers 14 residues. V was clipped by 6 bases and J by 3 bases, with 17 bases between them. Germline loops: CDR1 SQVTM, CDR2 ANQGSEA. The CDR3 loop is CSVARPLSDTEAFF. The CDR3 DNA reads TGCAGCGTCGCTCGACCGTTATCCGACACTGAAGCTTTCTTT.

This clone appeared a few times. This chain connects TRBV7-9 to TRBJ1-3; 8 bases line up with TRBD1. With 5 bases clipped from V and 8 bases from J, the junction kept 5 bases outside the gene matches. Germline CDR1 reads SEHNR; CDR2 reads FQNEAQ (reference sequence). The CDR3 is 13 residues long. CDR3 bases: TGTGCCAGCAGCCGACAGGGGCCGGACACCATATATTTT. This codes for CASSRQGPDTIYF.

The chain links TRBV10-3 to TRBJ2-2; the D gene is possibly TRBD1 (6 bases). V was shortened by 4 bases and J by 4 bases, with 13 bases between the two germline ends. This CDR3 is built from 15 residues. The V gene's germline CDR1 is ENHRY and CDR2 SYGVKD. The CDR3 DNA reads TGTGCCATCAGTGGCAGGGGTAGTCCCACCGGGGAGCTGTTTTTT. Translating it yields CAISGRGSPTGELFF.

The chain uses TRBV11-2 and TRBJ2-3; D gene ambiguous. V lost 6 bases and J lost 5, with 12 bases in between. CDR1 and CDR2 (germline): SGHAT, FQNNGV. This CDR3 region has 13 residues. The CDR3 DNA is TGTGCCAGCAGTCTTACCCCCAGAGATACGCAGTATTTT. Protein product: CASSLTPRDTQYF.

The chain has TRBV7-8 and TRBJ1-3; D is uncertain. The CDR3 covers 16 residues. Germline assignment: CDR1 SGHVS and CDR2 FQNEAQ. V was pared by 4 bases and J by 0 bases, with 13 bases between. The CDR3 loop reads CASSSGLLGSGNTIYF. The CDR3 nucleotides read TGTGCCAGCAGCTCGGGCCTCCTGGGCTCTGGAAACACCATATATTTT.

The chain carries TRBV23-1 and TRBJ1-6, with D perhaps matching TRBD1 (5 bases). TRBV23-1 is designated an ORF whose function remains uncertain. V dropped 4 bases and J dropped 2 bases, with 18 bases sitting between them. The CDR3 length is 18 residues. The CDR3 loop reads CASSLGTLGETYNSPLHF. DNA of the CDR3: TGCGCCAGCAGTCTCGGGACCTTGGGAGAGACCTATAATTCACCCCTCCACTTT.

This rearrangement joins TRBV28 to TRBJ2-1; TRBD2 aligns across 8 bases. From germline, CDR1 is MDHEN and CDR2 SYDVKM. This CDR3 region has 15 residues. V was pared by 3 bases and J by 2 bases, with 3 bases of the junction left unmatched. The CDR3, as DNA: TGTGCCAGCAGTTTGGTAGCGGGAACCTACAATGAGCAGTTCTTC. The encoded protein is CASSLVAGTYNEQFF.

The J gene is TRBJ2-1, the V gene TRBV6-5; either TRBD1 or TRBD2 may supply D (5 bases each). The CDR3 spans 14 residues. Germline assignment: CDR1 MNHEY and CDR2 SVGAGI. The ends were cut back, 6 bases at V and 7 bases at J, with 16 bases in the middle. The CDR3 loop is CASRPESEGNEQFF. The CDR3 DNA reads TGTGCCAGCAGACCCGAAAGTGAGGGGAATGAGCAGTTCTTC.